This TCR beta chain was captured in a study of technical replicates of blood from a few donors. V gave up 2 bases and J gave up 7 bases; unmatched junction bases: 3. This CDR3 has 16 residues. Germline V CDR1 and CDR2: LGHNA, YNFKEQ. Produced via immunoSEQ multiplex PCR; TCRdb's table is partial and in-frame only. The sample has over 50,000 clones; more than 95% are singletons. The sequence was collected from a human donor in good health. V usage is TRBV4-2 and J usage is TRBJ2-1, with 15 positions matching TRBD2. Input material: T cells isolated from PBMCs. CDR3 sequence reads: CASSQIGTSGGNEQFF. In DNA form, the CDR3 reads TGTGCCAGCAGCCAAATCGGGACTAGCGGGGGGAATGAGCAGTTCTTC.